The T cell receptor (beta chain) under discussion was sequenced for a study of intratumoral heterogeneity in liver cancer. Germline CDR1 and CDR2: MNHEY and SVGAGI. The length of the CDR3 is 15 residues. V dropped 6 bases and J dropped 6; count of bases not matched to a gene: 9. Only in-frame clones appear in the TCRdb table, and some are missing; sequencing was by immunoSEQ multiplex PCR. The profile shows about 20,000 clones, just under 75% of them singletons. The TCR sequence derives from a woman between 65 and 79 years old with hepatocellular carcinoma. The sample in question was tumor-adjacent normal tissue, obtained before any cancer treatment. This sequence joins TRBV6-5 and TRBJ2-4, with 9 bases matching TRBD1. This CDR3 reads CASRPPGQGPNIQYF. In nucleotides, the CDR3 is TGTGCCAGCAGACCGCCGGGACAGGGACCAAACATTCAGTACTTC.